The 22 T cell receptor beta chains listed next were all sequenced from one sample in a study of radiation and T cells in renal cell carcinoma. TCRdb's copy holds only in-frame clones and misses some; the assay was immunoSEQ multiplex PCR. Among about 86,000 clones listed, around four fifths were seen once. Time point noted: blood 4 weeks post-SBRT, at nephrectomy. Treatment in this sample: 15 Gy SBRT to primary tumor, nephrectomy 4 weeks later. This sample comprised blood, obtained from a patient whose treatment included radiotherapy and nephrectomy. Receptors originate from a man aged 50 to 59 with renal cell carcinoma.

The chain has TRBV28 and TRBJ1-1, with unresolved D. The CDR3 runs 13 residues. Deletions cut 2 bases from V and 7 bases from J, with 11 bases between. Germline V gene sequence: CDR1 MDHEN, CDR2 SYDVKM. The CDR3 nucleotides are TGTGCCAGCAGTTTACGGGAGCCCAATGAAGCTTTCTTT. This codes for CASSLREPNEAFF.

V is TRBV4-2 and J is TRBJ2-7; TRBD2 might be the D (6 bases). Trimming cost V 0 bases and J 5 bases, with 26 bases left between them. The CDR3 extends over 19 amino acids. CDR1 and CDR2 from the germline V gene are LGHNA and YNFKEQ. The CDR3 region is CASSQEGVAPAGYINEQYF. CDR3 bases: TGTGCCAGCAGCCAAGAAGGTGTCGCACCGGCGGGGTATATAAACGAGCAGTACTTC.

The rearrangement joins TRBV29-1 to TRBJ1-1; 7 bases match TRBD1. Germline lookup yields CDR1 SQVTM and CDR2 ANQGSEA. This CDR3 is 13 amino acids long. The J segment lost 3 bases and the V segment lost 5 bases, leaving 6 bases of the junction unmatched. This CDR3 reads CSVNRGLDTEAFF. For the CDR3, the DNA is TGCAGCGTTAACAGGGGTTTGGACACTGAAGCTTTCTTT.

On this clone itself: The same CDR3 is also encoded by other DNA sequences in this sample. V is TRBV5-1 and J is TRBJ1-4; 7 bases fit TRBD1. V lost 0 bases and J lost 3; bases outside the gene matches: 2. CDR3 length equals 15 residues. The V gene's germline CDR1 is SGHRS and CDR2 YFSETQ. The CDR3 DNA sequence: TGCGCCAGCAGCTTGGGGGACAGCTCTAATGAAAAACTGTTTTTT. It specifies CASSLGDSSNEKLFF.

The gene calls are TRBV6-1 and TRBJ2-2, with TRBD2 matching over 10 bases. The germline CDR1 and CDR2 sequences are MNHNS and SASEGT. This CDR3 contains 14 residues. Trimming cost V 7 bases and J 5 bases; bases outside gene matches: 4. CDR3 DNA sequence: TGTGCCAGCACTAGCGGGAGCAGGACCGGGGAGCTGTTTTTT. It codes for CASTSGSRTGELFF.

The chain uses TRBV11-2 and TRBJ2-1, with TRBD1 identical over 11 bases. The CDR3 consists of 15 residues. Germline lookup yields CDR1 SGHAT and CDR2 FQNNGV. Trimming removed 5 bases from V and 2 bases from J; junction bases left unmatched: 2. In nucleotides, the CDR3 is TGTGCCAGCAGCGTGGGACAGGGGGCCTACAATGAGCAGTTCTTC. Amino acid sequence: CASSVGQGAYNEQFF.

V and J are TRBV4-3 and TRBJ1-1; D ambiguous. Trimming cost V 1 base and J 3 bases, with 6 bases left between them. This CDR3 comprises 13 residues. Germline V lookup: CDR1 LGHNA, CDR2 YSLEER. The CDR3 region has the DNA TGCGCCAGCAGCCAAGTCCGGGACACTGAAGCTTTCTTT. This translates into CASSQVRDTEAFF.

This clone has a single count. In DNA form, the CDR3 reads TGTGCCAGCAATGAGAACAATCAGCCCCAGCATTTT. Protein sequence: CASNENNQPQHF. The chain employs TRBV6-6 and TRBJ1-5, with D uncertain. The CDR3 totals 12 residues. CDR1 and CDR2 (germline): MNHNY, SVGAGI (reference sequence). The V end lost 7 bases, the J end lost 3 bases, and 7 bases lay between the germline ends.

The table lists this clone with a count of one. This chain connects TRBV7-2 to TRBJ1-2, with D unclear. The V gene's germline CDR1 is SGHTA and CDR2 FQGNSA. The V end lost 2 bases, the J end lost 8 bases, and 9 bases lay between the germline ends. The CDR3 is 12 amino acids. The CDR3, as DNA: TGTGCCAGCAGCTTACCCCCAGGCGGCTACACCTTC. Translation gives CASSLPPGGYTF.

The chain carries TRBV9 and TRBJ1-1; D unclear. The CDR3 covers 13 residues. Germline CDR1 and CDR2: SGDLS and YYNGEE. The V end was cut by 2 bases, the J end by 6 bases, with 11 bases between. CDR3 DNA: TGTGCCAGCAGCGTCGGGGTTTTGTCTGAAGCTTTCTTT. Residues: CASSVGVLSEAFF.

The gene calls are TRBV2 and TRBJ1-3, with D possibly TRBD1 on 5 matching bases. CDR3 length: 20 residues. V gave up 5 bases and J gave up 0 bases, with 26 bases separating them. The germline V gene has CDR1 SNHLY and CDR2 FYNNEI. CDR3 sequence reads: CASSWRGQGTTTRSGNTIYF. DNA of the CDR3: TGTGCCAGCAGTTGGCGCGGGCAGGGCACCACGACCCGCTCTGGAAACACCATATATTTT. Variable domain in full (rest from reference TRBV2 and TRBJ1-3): EPEVTQTPSHQVTQMGQEVILRCVPISNHLYFYWYRQILGQKVEFLVSFYNNEISEKSEIFDDQFSVERPDGSNFTLKIRSTKLEDSAMYFCASSWRGQGTTTRSGNTIYFGEGSWLTVV.

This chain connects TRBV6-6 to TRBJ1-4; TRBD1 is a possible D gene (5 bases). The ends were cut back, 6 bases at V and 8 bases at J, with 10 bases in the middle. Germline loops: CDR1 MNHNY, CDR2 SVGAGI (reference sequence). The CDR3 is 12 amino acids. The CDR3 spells CASRYGAEKLFF. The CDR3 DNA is TGTGCCAGCAGGTACGGGGCCGAAAAACTGTTTTTT.

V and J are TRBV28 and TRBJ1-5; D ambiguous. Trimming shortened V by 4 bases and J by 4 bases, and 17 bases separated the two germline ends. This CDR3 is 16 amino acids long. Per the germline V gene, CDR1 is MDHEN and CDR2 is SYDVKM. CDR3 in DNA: TGTGCCAGCAGTTCCCCACACGGAACGGGTAATCAGCCCCAGCATTTT. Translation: CASSSPHGTGNQPQHF. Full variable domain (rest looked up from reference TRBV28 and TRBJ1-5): DVKVTQSSRYLVKRTGEKVFLECVQDMDHENMFWYRQDPGLGLRLIYFSYDVKMKEKGDIPEGYSVSREKKERFSLILESASTNQTSMYLCASSSPHGTGNQPQHFGDGTRLSIL.

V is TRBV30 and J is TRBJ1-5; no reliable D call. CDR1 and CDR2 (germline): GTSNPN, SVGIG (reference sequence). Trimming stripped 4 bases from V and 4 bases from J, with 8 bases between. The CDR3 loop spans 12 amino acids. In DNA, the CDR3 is TGTGCCTGGAAGGGAGAGAATCAGCCCCAGCATTTT. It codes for CAWKGENQPQHF.

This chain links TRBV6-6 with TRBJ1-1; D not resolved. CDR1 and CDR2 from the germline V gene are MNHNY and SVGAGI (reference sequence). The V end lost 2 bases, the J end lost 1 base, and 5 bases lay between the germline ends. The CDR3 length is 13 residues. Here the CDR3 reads CASSYRRNTEAFF. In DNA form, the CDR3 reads TGTGCCAGCAGTTACAGGAGGAACACTGAAGCTTTCTTT.

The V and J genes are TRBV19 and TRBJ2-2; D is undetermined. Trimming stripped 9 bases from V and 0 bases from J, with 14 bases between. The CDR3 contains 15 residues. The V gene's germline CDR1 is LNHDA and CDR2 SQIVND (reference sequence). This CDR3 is CASALRAANTGELFF. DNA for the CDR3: TGTGCCAGCGCTTTACGGGCGGCGAACACCGGGGAGCTGTTTTTT.

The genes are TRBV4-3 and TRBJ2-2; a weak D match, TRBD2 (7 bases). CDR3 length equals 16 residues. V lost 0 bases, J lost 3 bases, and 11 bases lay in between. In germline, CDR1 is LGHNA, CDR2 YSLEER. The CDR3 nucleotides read TGCGCCAGCAGCCAAGATCGGGGGGCCTACACCGGGGAGCTGTTTTTT. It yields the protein CASSQDRGAYTGELFF.

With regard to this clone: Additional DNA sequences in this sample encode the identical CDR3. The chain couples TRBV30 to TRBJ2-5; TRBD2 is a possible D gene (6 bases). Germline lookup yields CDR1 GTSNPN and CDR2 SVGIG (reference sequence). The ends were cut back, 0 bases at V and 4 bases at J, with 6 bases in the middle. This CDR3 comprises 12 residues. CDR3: CAWSVLAETQYF. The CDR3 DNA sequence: TGTGCCTGGAGTGTACTAGCAGAGACCCAGTACTTC.

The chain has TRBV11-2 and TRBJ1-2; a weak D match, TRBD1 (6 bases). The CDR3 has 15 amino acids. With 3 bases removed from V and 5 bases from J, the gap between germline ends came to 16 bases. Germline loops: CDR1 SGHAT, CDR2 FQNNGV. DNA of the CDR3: TGTGCCAGCAGCTTCTCAGCGGACAGTTCTTATGGCTACACCTTC. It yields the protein CASSFSADSSYGYTF.

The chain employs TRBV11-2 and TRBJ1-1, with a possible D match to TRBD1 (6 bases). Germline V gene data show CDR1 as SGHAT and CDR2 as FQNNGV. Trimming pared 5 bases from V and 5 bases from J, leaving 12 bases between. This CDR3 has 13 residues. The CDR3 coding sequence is TGTGCCAGCAGCGGCGACAGGAGAACTGAAGCTTTCTTT. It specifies CASSGDRRTEAFF.

This chain's CDR3 is CASKGDHGYTF. DNA of the CDR3: TGTGCCAGCAAAGGCGACCATGGCTACACCTTC. The rearrangement links TRBV9 to TRBJ1-2, with no clear D. V was trimmed by 6 bases and J by 6 bases, leaving 9 bases between them. Germline CDR1 and CDR2: SGDLS and YYNGEE. The length of the CDR3 is 11 residues.

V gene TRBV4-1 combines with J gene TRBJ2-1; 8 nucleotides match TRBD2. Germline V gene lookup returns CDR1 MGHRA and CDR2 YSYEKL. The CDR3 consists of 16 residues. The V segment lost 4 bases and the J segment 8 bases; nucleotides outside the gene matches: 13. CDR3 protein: CASSPLGSGGNDEQFF. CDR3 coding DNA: TGCGCCAGCAGCCCACTAGGGAGCGGGGGTAACGATGAGCAGTTCTTC.